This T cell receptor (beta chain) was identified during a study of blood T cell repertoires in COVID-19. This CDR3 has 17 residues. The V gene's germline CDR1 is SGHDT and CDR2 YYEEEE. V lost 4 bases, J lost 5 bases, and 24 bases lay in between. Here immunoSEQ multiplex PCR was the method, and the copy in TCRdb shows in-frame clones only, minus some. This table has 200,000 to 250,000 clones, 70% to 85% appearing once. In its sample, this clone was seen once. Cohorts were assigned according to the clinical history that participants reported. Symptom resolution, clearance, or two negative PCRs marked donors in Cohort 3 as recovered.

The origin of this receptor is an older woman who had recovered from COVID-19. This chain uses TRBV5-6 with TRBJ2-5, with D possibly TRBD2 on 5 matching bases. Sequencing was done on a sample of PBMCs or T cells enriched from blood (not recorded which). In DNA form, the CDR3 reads TGTGCCAGCAGCATCGGCCCTATAAAGAGGAGAGGGGAGACCCAGTACTTC. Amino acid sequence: CASSIGPIKRRGETQYF.